Each of the 7 T cell receptor beta chains below was sequenced from the same sample in a study of shared clonotypes between healthy human individuals. Clones were sequenced by immunoSEQ multiplex PCR, and TCRdb holds only the in-frame ones, with some missing. Of millions of clones detected, about 95% appear once; the ten largest clones hold around 1.1%. CD45RO negativity and positive selection for CCR7 defined naive CD8 cells, a population that excluded terminally differentiated effector memory CD45RA+ cells. The sequenced sample consisted of naive CD8+ T cells sorted from blood. These receptors all stem from a man younger than 30 in good health.

The chain has TRBV2 and TRBJ2-7, with 10 bases fitting TRBD1. CDR3 length: 14 residues. Germline V gives CDR1 SNHLY, CDR2 FYNNEI. V shed 3 bases, J shed 6 bases, and the junction held 5 bases outside the gene matches. DNA for the CDR3: TGTGCCAGCAGTGAGGGGACAGGGGTAGGCGAGCAGTACTTC. As protein: CASSEGTGVGEQYF.

V is TRBV28 and J is TRBJ2-7, with D possibly being TRBD2 (6 bases). The CDR3 contains 15 residues. Germline CDR1 and CDR2: MDHEN and SYDVKM. Trimming took off 5 bases at V and 2 bases at J, with 16 bases between the two ends. CDR3 region: CASSSRREGTYEQYF. CDR3 bases: TGTGCCAGCAGTAGTAGGAGGGAAGGGACCTACGAGCAGTACTTC.

V usage is TRBV5-6 and J usage is TRBJ2-7; D not certain. Trimming pared 1 base from V and 6 bases from J, leaving 11 bases between. This CDR3 contains 13 residues. Germline CDR1 reads SGHDT; CDR2 reads YYEEEE. CDR3 amino acids: CASSLRVSGEQYF. The CDR3 DNA follows: TGTGCCAGCAGCTTGAGGGTCTCGGGCGAGCAGTACTTC.

This sequence joins TRBV2 and TRBJ1-5, with D perhaps matching TRBD1 (6 bases). V was trimmed by 4 bases and J by 4 bases, leaving 14 bases between them. Germline loops: CDR1 SNHLY, CDR2 FYNNEI. The length of the CDR3 is 15 residues. The CDR3 sequence is CASSGFSGVNQPQHF. CDR3 DNA sequence: TGTGCCAGCAGTGGTTTTTCAGGGGTTAATCAGCCCCAGCATTTT. Full variable domain (missing parts from reference TRBV2 and TRBJ1-5): EPEVTQTPSHQVTQMGQEVILRCVPISNHLYFYWYRQILGQKVEFLVSFYNNEISEKSEIFDDQFSVERPDGSNFTLKIRSTKLEDSAMYFCASSGFSGVNQPQHFGDGTRLSIL.

The V and J genes are TRBV7-9 and TRBJ2-7; 11 bases match TRBD1. Trimming cost V 6 bases and J 5 bases; bases outside gene matches: 12. Germline V lookup: CDR1 SEHNR, CDR2 FQNEAQ (reference sequence). This CDR3 contains 16 residues. The CDR3 nucleotides are TGTGCCAGCAGTCCGTCAAGGGGACAGGGGGTCCACGAGCAGTACTTC. Its protein product is CASSPSRGQGVHEQYF.

The V gene is TRBV4-1, the J gene TRBJ1-1; D unresolved. CDR1 is MGHRA and CDR2 is YSYEKL in the germline V gene. The CDR3 is made up of 15 amino acids. The V and J ends lost 3 bases and 3 bases respectively, with 14 bases between them. CDR3 bases: TGCGCCAGCAGCCAGGCTGGGCGTTCCGACACTGAAGCTTTCTTT. Protein product: CASSQAGRSDTEAFF.

The rearrangement joins TRBV30 to TRBJ2-5; possibly TRBD1 for D (6 bases). Germline V lookup: CDR1 GTSNPN, CDR2 SVGIG (reference sequence). V gave up 2 bases and J gave up 5 bases, with 9 bases separating them. The CDR3 loop spans 12 amino acids. This chain's CDR3 is CAWSLGAETQYF. CDR3 bases: TGTGCCTGGAGTTTGGGGGCGGAGACCCAGTACTTC.